This T cell receptor (beta chain) stems from a study of CD8+ T cells in alopecia areata. The study, taken as a whole, reports: Scalp samples also yield sequences of resident alphabeta T cells from normal skin. Clonality in lesional scalp, especially alopecia totalis/universalis, exceeded that of normal scalp.

This CDR3 comprises 15 residues. The trim removed 1 base at V and 4 bases at J, leaving 6 bases unmatched. Germline assignment: CDR1 SGHTA and CDR2 FQGTGA. Lesional scalp tissue (obtained by punch biopsy) and peripheral blood were collected from alopecia areata patients. Sorted out of PBMCs were CD4+ T cells and CD8+ T cells. TCR sequencing used cDNA made by reverse transcription of extracted RNA. Clones were sequenced by immunoSEQ multiplex PCR, and TCRdb holds only the in-frame ones, with some missing. The sample lists approximately 180,000 clones, around 63% seen once, with 1.5% to 2% in the top ten. As regards this clone: The antigen is undetermined.

Sequences were derived from CD4+ T cells sorted from blood, sampled at week 0. The origin of this receptor is a human donor with alopecia areata. The V call is TRBV7-3, the J call TRBJ1-1; 7 nucleotides align to TRBD1. CDR3 amino acids: CASSLNPGGSTEAFF. The CDR3 DNA reads TGTGCCAGCAGCTTAAATCCAGGGGGGAGCACTGAAGCTTTCTTT. The variable domain in full, completed from reference TRBV7-3 and TRBJ1-1, reads GAGVSQTPSNKVTEKGKYVELRCDPISGHTALYWYRQSLGQGPEFLIYFQGTGAADDSGLPNDRFFAVRPEGSVSTLKIQRTERGDSAVYLCASSLNPGGSTEAFFGQGTRLTVV.